This is a list of T cell receptor beta chains from one sample in a study of beta chain features in type 1 diabetes. Assay used: immunoSEQ multiplex PCR; TCRdb lists only in-frame clones, some missing. This table has around 120,000 clones, about 18% appearing once. Sample: central memory CD4+ T cells from blood. The source is a man aged 18 to 29 with type 1 diabetes. The CDR3 runs from the conserved cysteine through the conserved F or W. D genes are given only for firm matches. Clone sizes are given selectively: once, few, many, or a class where the clone is expanded.

clone_size: many; v_call: TRBV2; j_call: TRBJ2-7; d_call: .; cdr3_nt: TGTGCCAGCAGTGAGGGACTCTTCTCCTACGAGCAGTACTTC; cdr3_aa: CASSEGLFSYEQYF
clone_size: few; v_call: TRBV5-1; j_call: TRBJ2-5; d_call: .; cdr3_nt: TGCGCCAGCAGCGCAGCGGGTCACCAAGAGACCCAGTACTTC; cdr3_aa: CASSAAGHQETQYF
clone_size: .; v_call: TRBV2; j_call: TRBJ2-1; d_call: .; cdr3_nt: TGTGCCAGCAGTGAAGGTTATAGGGACACCAAGGGATACAATGAGCAGTTCTTC; cdr3_aa: CASSEGYRDTKGYNEQFF
clone_size: .; v_call: TRBV4-1; j_call: TRBJ1-1; d_call: .; cdr3_nt: TGCGCCAGCAGCCAAGGACTGCTGAACACTGAAGCTTTCTTT; cdr3_aa: CASSQGLLNTEAFF
clone_size: .; v_call: TRBV4-3; j_call: TRBJ2-3; d_call: TRBD2; cdr3_nt: TGCGCCAGCAGCCGTAGCGCTAGCGGGGCTAGCACAGATACGCAGTATTTT; cdr3_aa: CASSRSASGASTDTQYF
clone_size: .; v_call: TRBV7-6; j_call: TRBJ1-2; d_call: .; cdr3_nt: TGTGCCAGCAGCCCCGTGGTTGGCTACACCTTC; cdr3_aa: CASSPVVGYTF
clone_size: few; v_call: TRBV7-3; j_call: TRBJ1-1; d_call: .; cdr3_nt: TGTGCCAGCAGCTTAATGCAAGGTACTGAAGCTTTCTTT; cdr3_aa: CASSLMQGTEAFF
clone_size: .; v_call: TRBV5-1; j_call: TRBJ2-1; d_call: .; cdr3_nt: TGCGCCAGCAGATTAGAGGACACTTACAATGAGCAGTTCTTC; cdr3_aa: CASRLEDTYNEQFF
clone_size: .; v_call: TRBV11-3; j_call: TRBJ2-1; d_call: .; cdr3_nt: TGCGCCAGCAGCTCAGACACTAGCTCCTACAATGAGCAGTTCTTC; cdr3_aa: CASSSDTSSYNEQFF
clone_size: .; v_call: TRBV11-2; j_call: TRBJ1-1; d_call: .; cdr3_nt: TGTGCCAGCAGCTTACGCTATCCGGGGGGCGCGAGGACTGAAGCTTTCTTT; cdr3_aa: CASSLRYPGGARTEAFF
clone_size: .; v_call: TRBV28; j_call: TRBJ1-2; d_call: .; cdr3_nt: TGTGCCAGCAGTTTGAGGGCCCACTATGGCTACACCTTC; cdr3_aa: CASSLRAHYGYTF
clone_size: medium-sized; v_call: TRBV7-2; j_call: TRBJ2-2; d_call: .; cdr3_nt: TGTGCCAGCGCCCGCGGTCGGTCCGGGGAGCTGTTTTTT; cdr3_aa: CASARGRSGELFF
clone_size: few; v_call: TRBV7-6; j_call: TRBJ2-3; d_call: TRBD2; cdr3_nt: TGTGCCAGCAGCCCGGGGGGACTAGCGGGAGCAGATACGCAGTATTTT; cdr3_aa: CASSPGGLAGADTQYF